This record covers a single T cell receptor beta chain. Its antigen is unidentified. Donors were systemically healthy Caucasian individuals from Russia aged roughly 6 to 100 years. The record originates from a study of blood T cells in healthy people across ages. Study findings and constraints: Reliance upon unsorted PBMCs precluded definitive naive versus antigen-experienced comparison.

The second PCR ran roughly 7 to 12 cycles with a sample-barcoded 5' primer and J-beta primers. Each of the cDNA molecules was tagged by a template-switch adaptor with 12 random nucleotides. TCRdb ran MiXCR on the 5' RACE reads and lists one entry per CDR3 protein. The data contain around 1.7 million distinct CDR3 sequences, 28% of them singletons. The sample taken for sequencing was blood. The origin of this receptor is a woman in her 30s in good health.

In DNA, the CDR3 is TGTGCCAGCAGCTTTAGCGGGAGGGGATGGTGCAATGAGCAGTTCTTC. This gives the protein CASSFSGRGWCNEQFF. The chain carries TRBV21-1 and TRBJ2-1; TRBD2, the table's D call, was not compared with the DNA. TRBV21-1 is labeled a pseudogene. The CDR3 runs 16 residues.